A selection of T cell receptor beta chains follows, all from one sample in a study of STAT5B mutations in CD4+ large granular lymphocyte leukemia. The repertoire was sequenced with immunoSEQ multiplex PCR; TCRdb's copy has only in-frame clones and lacks some. The table lists about 50,000 clones, 80% to 85% of them singletons, with 0.35% in the top ten. Sequenced input: CD4+ T cells from blood buffy coats. The receptor source for this set is a human donor in good health. Both conserved end residues are part of each CDR3. D genes are given only for firm matches. For some rows the clone size is stated as once, few or many, or as a class when expanded; others skip it.

v_gene: TRBV5-4
d_gene: .
abundance: once
j_gene: TRBJ2-1
CDR3aa: CASSSSVGTYTNEQFF
CDR3nt: TGTGCCAGCAGCTCGAGTGTGGGGACTTACACTAATGAGCAGTTCTTC

v_gene: TRBV6-1
d_gene: TRBD1
abundance: .
j_gene: TRBJ2-7
CDR3aa: CASSTRTGSTYEQYF
CDR3nt: TGTGCCAGCAGTACAAGGACAGGGAGTACCTACGAGCAGTACTTC

v_gene: TRBV6-5
d_gene: .
abundance: once
j_gene: TRBJ1-6
CDR3aa: CASSYSSYSYNSPLHF
CDR3nt: TGTGCCAGCAGTTACTCCTCGTACTCCTATAATTCACCCCTCCACTTT

v_gene: TRBV5-1
d_gene: .
abundance: .
j_gene: TRBJ2-1
CDR3aa: CASSPQGAVNEQFF
CDR3nt: TGCGCCAGCAGCCCCCAAGGGGCCGTCAATGAGCAGTTCTTC

v_gene: TRBV9
d_gene: TRBD2
abundance: .
j_gene: TRBJ2-1
CDR3aa: CASSVAGGHINEQFF
CDR3nt: TGTGCCAGCAGCGTAGCGGGAGGCCATATCAATGAGCAGTTCTTC

v_gene: TRBV5-1
d_gene: .
abundance: .
j_gene: TRBJ1-4
CDR3aa: CASRGVNEKLFF
CDR3nt: TGCGCCAGCAGGGGGGTCAATGAAAAACTGTTTTTT

v_gene: TRBV11-2
d_gene: TRBD1
abundance: once
j_gene: TRBJ2-7
CDR3aa: CASSLDRTGGLF
CDR3nt: TGTGCCAGCAGCTTAGATCGGACAGGAGGCCTCTTC

v_gene: TRBV6-6
d_gene: .
abundance: .
j_gene: TRBJ2-3
CDR3aa: CASSYSDPPAQYF
CDR3nt: TGTGCCAGCAGTTACTCGGACCCCCCTGCGCAGTATTTT

v_gene: TRBV9
d_gene: .
abundance: .
j_gene: TRBJ1-4
CDR3aa: CASSSRPGKGEKLFF
CDR3nt: TGTGCCAGCAGCAGTAGGCCCGGGAAAGGTGAAAAACTGTTTTTT

v_gene: TRBV12-5
d_gene: TRBD2
abundance: .
j_gene: TRBJ2-1
CDR3aa: CASGLPPGLAGGRNEQFF
CDR3nt: TGTGCTAGTGGTTTGCCGCCGGGACTAGCGGGGGGGAGAAATGAGCAGTTCTTC

v_gene: TRBV28
d_gene: .
abundance: .
j_gene: TRBJ2-5
CDR3aa: CASSPSGQYRGTQYF
CDR3nt: TGTGCCAGCAGTCCCTCAGGACAGTATAGGGGGACCCAGTACTTC

v_gene: TRBV27
d_gene: .
abundance: .
j_gene: TRBJ1-5
CDR3aa: CASSSARAPSNQPQHF
CDR3nt: TGTGCCAGCAGTTCCGCCAGGGCTCCTAGCAATCAGCCCCAGCATTTT

v_gene: TRBV5-6
d_gene: .
abundance: .
j_gene: TRBJ2-3
CDR3aa: CASSPGPSEDTQYF
CDR3nt: TGTGCCAGCAGCCCGGGCCCATCAGAAGATACGCAGTATTTT

v_gene: TRBV6-5
d_gene: TRBD1
abundance: .
j_gene: TRBJ1-4
CDR3aa: CASKTGLTNEKLFF
CDR3nt: TGTGCCAGCAAGACAGGGTTAACTAATGAAAAACTGTTTTTT

v_gene: TRBV5-1
d_gene: .
abundance: .
j_gene: TRBJ1-6
CDR3aa: CASSLEGVDAHSPLHF
CDR3nt: TGCGCCAGCAGCTTGGAGGGGGTAGATGCTCATTCACCCCTCCACTTT

v_gene: TRBV5-4
d_gene: .
abundance: .
j_gene: TRBJ2-3
CDR3aa: CASSLLIRGAEDTQYF
CDR3nt: TGTGCCAGCAGCTTGTTAATCAGGGGCGCAGAGGATACGCAGTATTTT

v_gene: TRBV11-2
d_gene: TRBD2
abundance: once
j_gene: TRBJ2-5
CDR3aa: CASGLPRSGGAGETQYF
CDR3nt: TGTGCCAGCGGCCTCCCTCGTAGCGGGGGGGCTGGGGAGACCCAGTACTTC

v_gene: TRBV4-2
d_gene: .
abundance: .
j_gene: TRBJ1-3
CDR3aa: CASSQDWQLSGNTIYF
CDR3nt: TGTGCCAGCAGCCAAGATTGGCAGCTCTCTGGAAACACCATATATTTT

v_gene: TRBV7-6
d_gene: TRBD1
abundance: .
j_gene: TRBJ1-1
CDR3aa: CASSLGVRTGGMNTEAFF
CDR3nt: TGTGCCAGCAGCTTAGGAGTCCGGACAGGGGGAATGAACACTGAAGCTTTCTTT

v_gene: TRBV7-2
d_gene: TRBD2
abundance: .
j_gene: TRBJ2-1
CDR3aa: CASSFLAGGNEQFF
CDR3nt: TGTGCCAGCAGTTTCCTAGCGGGGGGAAACGAGCAGTTCTTC

v_gene: TRBV11-3
d_gene: .
abundance: .
j_gene: TRBJ2-7
CDR3aa: CASSFTRELPEGSYEQYF
CDR3nt: TGTGCCAGCAGCTTTACCAGGGAACTACCGGAAGGCTCCTACGAGCAGTACTTC

v_gene: TRBV7-3
d_gene: TRBD2
abundance: .
j_gene: TRBJ2-5
CDR3aa: CASSWQREGPGPKYF
CDR3nt: TGTGCCAGCAGCTGGCAGCGGGAGGGCCCCGGACCAAAGTACTTC

v_gene: TRBV6-1
d_gene: .
abundance: .
j_gene: TRBJ1-2
CDR3aa: CASSEGGASSTLYGYTF
CDR3nt: TGTGCCAGCAGTGAAGGCGGAGCCTCATCGACCCTCTATGGCTACACCTTC

v_gene: TRBV5-1
d_gene: TRBD1
abundance: .
j_gene: TRBJ1-6
CDR3aa: CASSEDRGRSPLHF
CDR3nt: TGCGCCAGCAGCGAGGACAGGGGGCGTTCACCCCTCCACTTT

v_gene: TRBV2
d_gene: .
abundance: .
j_gene: TRBJ1-2
CDR3aa: CASRGETGYIYGYTF
CDR3nt: TGTGCCAGCAGGGGGGAGACAGGATACATCTATGGCTACACCTTC

v_gene: TRBV6-5
d_gene: TRBD1
abundance: .
j_gene: TRBJ2-7
CDR3aa: CASSYRTGFNYEQYF
CDR3nt: TGTGCCAGCAGTTACAGGACAGGTTTTAACTACGAGCAGTACTTC

v_gene: TRBV29-1
d_gene: TRBD2
abundance: .
j_gene: TRBJ2-2
CDR3aa: CSGQGHGGGGELFF
CDR3nt: TGCAGCGGCCAGGGCCACGGGGGGGGCGGGGAGCTGTTTTTT

v_gene: TRBV13
d_gene: TRBD1
abundance: few
j_gene: TRBJ2-7
CDR3aa: CASSLILPLGGLSSYEQYF
CDR3nt: TGTGCCAGCAGCTTAATTCTCCCGTTAGGGGGCTTGAGCTCCTACGAGCAGTACTTC

v_gene: TRBV14
d_gene: .
abundance: .
j_gene: TRBJ2-7
CDR3aa: CASSLRLRDGEQYF
CDR3nt: TGTGCCAGCAGCCTCCGTTTGAGGGACGGCGAGCAGTACTTC

v_gene: TRBV21-1
d_gene: .
abundance: .
j_gene: TRBJ2-5
CDR3aa: CASSKCGWLAGGWWETQYF
CDR3nt: TGTGCCAGCAGCAAGTGTGGCTGGCTAGCGGGAGGGTGGTGGGAGACCCAGTACTTC

v_gene: TRBV5-1
d_gene: TRBD1
abundance: .
j_gene: TRBJ1-3
CDR3aa: CASSLDGQGGGNTIYF
CDR3nt: TGCGCCAGCAGCTTGGATGGACAGGGAGGTGGAAACACCATATATTTT

v_gene: TRBV30
d_gene: .
abundance: .
j_gene: TRBJ2-5
CDR3aa: CAWQGGETQYF
CDR3nt: TGTGCCTGGCAGGGGGGGGAGACCCAGTACTTC

v_gene: TRBV6-1
d_gene: .
abundance: .
j_gene: TRBJ1-2
CDR3aa: CASSFAGGDYGYTF
CDR3nt: TGTGCCAGCAGTTTCGCGGGCGGTGACTATGGCTACACCTTC

v_gene: TRBV4-1
d_gene: .
abundance: .
j_gene: TRBJ2-4
CDR3aa: CASSQPTVKNIQYF
CDR3nt: TGCGCCAGCAGCCAACCGACAGTAAAAAACATTCAGTACTTC

v_gene: TRBV5-1
d_gene: .
abundance: .
j_gene: TRBJ2-2
CDR3aa: CASGPGTNTGELFF
CDR3nt: TGCGCCAGCGGCCCGGGAACGAACACCGGGGAGCTGTTTTTT

v_gene: TRBV9
d_gene: .
abundance: .
j_gene: TRBJ1-5
CDR3aa: CASSAQGWGNQPQHF
CDR3nt: TGTGCCAGCAGCGCCCAGGGATGGGGCAATCAGCCCCAGCATTTT

v_gene: TRBV10-3
d_gene: .
abundance: .
j_gene: TRBJ1-4
CDR3aa: CAIRADTKGNEKLFF
CDR3nt: TGTGCCATCAGGGCCGACACCAAAGGGAATGAAAAACTGTTTTTT

v_gene: TRBV5-1
d_gene: TRBD1
abundance: .
j_gene: TRBJ1-4
CDR3aa: CASSPTGTVDEKLFF
CDR3nt: TGCGCCAGCAGCCCCACCGGGACAGTGGATGAAAAACTGTTTTTT

v_gene: TRBV7-9
d_gene: .
abundance: .
j_gene: TRBJ2-5
CDR3aa: CASSWYETQYF
CDR3nt: TGTGCCAGCAGCTGGTACGAGACCCAGTACTTC

v_gene: TRBV10-3
d_gene: .
abundance: .
j_gene: TRBJ1-1
CDR3aa: CAISEQTGNAEAFF
CDR3nt: TGTGCCATCAGTGAGCAAACAGGGAACGCTGAAGCTTTCTTT

v_gene: TRBV28
d_gene: .
abundance: .
j_gene: TRBJ2-7
CDR3aa: CASSGILSYEQYF
CDR3nt: TGTGCCAGCAGTGGGATCCTGTCCTACGAGCAGTACTTC

v_gene: TRBV7-9
d_gene: .
abundance: .
j_gene: TRBJ1-3
CDR3aa: CASSFEGGSGNTIYF
CDR3nt: TGTGCCAGCAGCTTTGAAGGGGGCTCTGGAAACACCATATATTTT

v_gene: TRBV2
d_gene: TRBD1
abundance: .
j_gene: TRBJ1-2
CDR3aa: CASSGTGGYGYTF
CDR3nt: TGTGCCAGCAGTGGGACAGGGGGCTATGGCTACACCTTC

v_gene: TRBV12-5
d_gene: TRBD2
abundance: .
j_gene: TRBJ2-1
CDR3aa: CASGSGGNEQFF
CDR3nt: TGTGCTAGTGGTTCCGGGGGGAATGAGCAGTTCTTC

v_gene: TRBV7-9
d_gene: .
abundance: .
j_gene: TRBJ2-2
CDR3aa: CASRAGSNAGELFF
CDR3nt: TGTGCCAGCAGAGCCGGGAGTAACGCCGGGGAGCTGTTTTTT

v_gene: TRBV7-3
d_gene: .
abundance: .
j_gene: TRBJ2-1
CDR3aa: CASSLSYNEQFF
CDR3nt: TGTGCCAGCAGCTTATCCTACAATGAGCAGTTCTTC

v_gene: TRBV6-5
d_gene: .
abundance: few
j_gene: TRBJ2-5
CDR3aa: CASSYSMQRETQYF
CDR3nt: TGTGCCAGCAGTTACTCGATGCAGCGGGAGACCCAGTACTTC

v_gene: TRBV30
d_gene: .
abundance: .
j_gene: TRBJ1-2
CDR3aa: CAWSATVGGYTF
CDR3nt: TGTGCCTGGAGTGCTACCGTCGGGGGCTACACCTTC

v_gene: TRBV7-3
d_gene: .
abundance: .
j_gene: TRBJ2-5
CDR3aa: CASSLAPSQETQYF
CDR3nt: TGTGCCAGCAGCTTAGCCCCCTCGCAAGAGACCCAGTACTTC

v_gene: TRBV29-1
d_gene: TRBD1
abundance: .
j_gene: TRBJ2-5
CDR3aa: CSVRSRQGRPGEETQYF
CDR3nt: TGCAGCGTCCGTTCGAGACAGGGGCGCCCCGGGGAAGAGACCCAGTACTTC

v_gene: TRBV28
d_gene: .
abundance: .
j_gene: TRBJ1-5
CDR3aa: CASSLFSQPQHF
CDR3nt: TGTGCCAGCAGTTTATTTAGTCAGCCCCAGCATTTT

v_gene: TRBV9
d_gene: .
abundance: .
j_gene: TRBJ1-6
CDR3aa: CASSVESYSPLHF
CDR3nt: TGTGCCAGCAGCGTAGAAAGTTACTCACCCCTCCACTTT

v_gene: TRBV10-1
d_gene: TRBD2
abundance: .
j_gene: TRBJ2-1
CDR3aa: CASSGGGGDNEQFF
CDR3nt: TGCGCCAGTTCCGGCGGGGGGGGAGACAATGAGCAGTTCTTC

v_gene: TRBV10-2
d_gene: TRBD1
abundance: .
j_gene: TRBJ2-1
CDR3aa: CASSLDRGLFYNEQFF
CDR3nt: TGCGCCAGCAGCCTGGACAGGGGGCTTTTCTACAATGAGCAGTTCTTC

v_gene: TRBV10-2
d_gene: .
abundance: .
j_gene: TRBJ1-1
CDR3aa: CASSVALNTEAFF
CDR3nt: TGCGCCAGCAGTGTCGCCCTTAACACTGAAGCTTTCTTT

v_gene: TRBV7-6
d_gene: .
abundance: .
j_gene: TRBJ1-5
CDR3aa: CASSPRAGEVQPQHF
CDR3nt: TGTGCCAGCAGCCCCCGCGCAGGGGAGGTTCAGCCCCAGCATTTT